This T cell receptor (beta chain) emerged from a study of blood T cells in healthy people across ages. General study results and limits: With naive T cell percentage, TCR beta diversity showed a strong correlation.

The sample providers were healthy Caucasian people from Russia, aged roughly 6 to 100. Every sample yielded at least 6 million isolated PBMCs. V lost 0 bases, J lost 0 bases, and 11 bases lay in between. CDR3 length: 16 residues. Germline V gives CDR1 SGHDN, CDR2 FVKESK. A sample-barcoded 5' primer and a J-beta primer mix were used in a second PCR of about 7 to 11 cycles. Unique molecular identifiers of 12 random nucleotides labeled each cDNA. MiXCR was run by TCRdb on the 5' RACE reads, yielding one entry per CDR3 protein. Altogether 1,500,000 or so distinct CDR3 sequences are present, roughly 59% being singletons, with the ten largest covering more than 6%. As for this clonotype: Antigen unknown.

This chain links TRBV14 with TRBJ1-2; D is unresolved. The source is a young man in good health. Source material: blood. The CDR3 loop reads CASSQEGQLANYGYTF. The DNA of the CDR3 is TGTGCCAGCAGCCAAGAAGGGCAGCTTGCTAACTATGGCTACACCTTC.